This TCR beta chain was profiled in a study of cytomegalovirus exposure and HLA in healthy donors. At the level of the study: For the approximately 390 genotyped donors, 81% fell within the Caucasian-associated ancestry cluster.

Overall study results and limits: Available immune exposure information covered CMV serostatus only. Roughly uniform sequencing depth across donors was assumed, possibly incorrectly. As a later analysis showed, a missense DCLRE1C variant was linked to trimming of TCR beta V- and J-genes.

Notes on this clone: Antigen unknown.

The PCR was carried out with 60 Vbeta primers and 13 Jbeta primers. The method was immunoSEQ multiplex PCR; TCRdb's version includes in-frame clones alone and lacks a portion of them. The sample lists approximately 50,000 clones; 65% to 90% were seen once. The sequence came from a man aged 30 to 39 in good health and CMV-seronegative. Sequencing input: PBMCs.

The CDR3 DNA reads as TGTGCCACCAGCGGGGGACAGGCGGTCTACACCTTC. Translating gives CATSGGQAVYTF. The chain employs TRBV15 and TRBJ1-2; 8 bases are shared with TRBD1. The CDR3 covers 12 residues. Germline CDR1 and CDR2: LNHNV and YYDKDF (reference sequence). V shed 5 bases and J 10 bases; nucleotides not matched to a gene: 6.